The entry below gives a single T cell receptor beta chain sequence along with its context. What it recognizes is unknown. The PCR ran on 60 Vbeta and 13 Jbeta primers. Repertoires were generated with immunoSEQ multiplex PCR, while TCRdb's copy carries only in-frame clones and drops some. The table has approximately 180,000 clones, roughly 77% seen once. At the time of sampling, donors were nominally healthy, though unrecorded immune exposures were likely. The sample comes from a study of cytomegalovirus exposure and HLA in healthy donors. Study-wide findings and caveats: The likely origin of a cluster of highly shared sequence variants was a sequencing artifact.

Trimming took 3 bases from V and 0 from J, leaving 12 bases between them. There are 16 residues in the CDR3. Germline V gives CDR1 LNHDA, CDR2 SQIVND (reference sequence). The specimen was PBMCs. The clonotype was recovered from a woman in her fifties or sixties in good health and CMV-seronegative. The chain is built from TRBV19 and TRBJ2-1; no reliable D call. CDR3 in DNA: TGTGCCAGTAGTATGGTCAGGATGAGCTCCTACAATGAGCAGTTCTTC. Protein product: CASSMVRMSSYNEQFF.